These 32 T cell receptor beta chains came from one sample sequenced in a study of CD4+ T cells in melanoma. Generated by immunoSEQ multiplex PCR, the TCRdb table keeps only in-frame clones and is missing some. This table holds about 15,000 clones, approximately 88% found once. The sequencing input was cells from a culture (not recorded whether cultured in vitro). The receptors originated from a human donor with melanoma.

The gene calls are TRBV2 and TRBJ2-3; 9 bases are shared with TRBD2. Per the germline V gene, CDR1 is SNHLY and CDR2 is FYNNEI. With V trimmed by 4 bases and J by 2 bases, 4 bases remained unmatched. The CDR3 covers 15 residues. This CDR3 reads CASSGTSVATDTQYF. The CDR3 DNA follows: TGTGCCAGCAGTGGGACTAGCGTTGCCACAGATACGCAGTATTTT.

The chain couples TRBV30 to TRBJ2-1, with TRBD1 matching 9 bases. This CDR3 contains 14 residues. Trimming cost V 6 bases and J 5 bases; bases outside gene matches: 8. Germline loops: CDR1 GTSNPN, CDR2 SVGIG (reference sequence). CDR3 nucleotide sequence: TGTGCCTGTTGGGTGGGACAGGGTCACAATGAGCAGTTCTTC. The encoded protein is CACWVGQGHNEQFF.

The CDR3, as DNA: TGTGCCAGCAGCGAGACTAGAATTGCCGGGGAGCTGTTTTTT. Encoded protein: CASSETRIAGELFF. The gene calls are TRBV9 and TRBJ2-2; D possibly corresponds to TRBD2 (6 bases). The CDR3 length is 14 residues. V lost 3 bases to trimming and J lost 6 bases, with 12 bases between them. Germline lookup yields CDR1 SGDLS and CDR2 YYNGEE.

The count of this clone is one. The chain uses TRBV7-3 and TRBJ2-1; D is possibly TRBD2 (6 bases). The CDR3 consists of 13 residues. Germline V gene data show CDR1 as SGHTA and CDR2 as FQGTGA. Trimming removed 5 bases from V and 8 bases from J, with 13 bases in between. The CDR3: CASSIGLFDEQFF. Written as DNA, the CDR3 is TGTGCCAGCAGCATAGGACTATTTGATGAGCAGTTCTTC.

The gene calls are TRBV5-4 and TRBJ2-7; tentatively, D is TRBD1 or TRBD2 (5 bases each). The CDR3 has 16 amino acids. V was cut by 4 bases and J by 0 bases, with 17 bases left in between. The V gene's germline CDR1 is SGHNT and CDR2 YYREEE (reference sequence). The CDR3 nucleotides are TGTGCCAGCAGCGAGACCTCCGGGACCGGCTCCTACGAGCAGTACTTC. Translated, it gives CASSETSGTGSYEQYF.

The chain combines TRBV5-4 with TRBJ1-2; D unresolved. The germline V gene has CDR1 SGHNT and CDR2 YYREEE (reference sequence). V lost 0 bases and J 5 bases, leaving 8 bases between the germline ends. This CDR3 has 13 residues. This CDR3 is CASSLAGFYGYTF. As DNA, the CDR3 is TGTGCCAGCAGCTTGGCGGGCTTTTATGGCTACACCTTC. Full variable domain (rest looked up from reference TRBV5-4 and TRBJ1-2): ETGVTQSPTHLIKTRGQQVTLRCSSQSGHNTVSWYQQALGQGPQFIFQYYREEENGRGNFPPRFSGLQFPNYSSELNVNALELDDSALYLCASSLAGFYGYTFGSGTRLTVV.

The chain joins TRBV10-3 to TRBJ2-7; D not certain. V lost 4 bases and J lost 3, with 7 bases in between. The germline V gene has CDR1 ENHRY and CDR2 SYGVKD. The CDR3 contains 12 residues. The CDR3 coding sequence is TGTGCCATCAGTGGAGCAAACTACGAGCAGTACTTC. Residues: CAISGANYEQYF.

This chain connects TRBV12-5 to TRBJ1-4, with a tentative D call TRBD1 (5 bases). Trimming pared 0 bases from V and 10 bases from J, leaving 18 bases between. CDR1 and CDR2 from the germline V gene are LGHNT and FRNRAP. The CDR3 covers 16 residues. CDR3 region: CASGLVIGQGLGKLFF. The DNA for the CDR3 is TGTGCTAGTGGTTTGGTAATAGGTCAGGGCTTGGGAAAACTGTTTTTT.

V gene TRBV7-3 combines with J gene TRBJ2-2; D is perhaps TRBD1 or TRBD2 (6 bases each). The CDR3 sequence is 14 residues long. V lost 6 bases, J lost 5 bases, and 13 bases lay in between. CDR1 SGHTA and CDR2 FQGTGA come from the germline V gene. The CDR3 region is CASRKGGGTGELFF. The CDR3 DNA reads TGTGCCAGCAGAAAGGGGGGTGGGACCGGGGAGCTGTTTTTT.

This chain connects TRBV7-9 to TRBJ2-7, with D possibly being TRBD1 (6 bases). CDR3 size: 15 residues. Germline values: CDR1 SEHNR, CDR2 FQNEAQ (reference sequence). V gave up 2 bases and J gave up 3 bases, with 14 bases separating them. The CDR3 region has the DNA TGTGCCAGCAGCTTACTCGGGGACACCTTCTACGAGCAGTACTTC. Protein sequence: CASSLLGDTFYEQYF.

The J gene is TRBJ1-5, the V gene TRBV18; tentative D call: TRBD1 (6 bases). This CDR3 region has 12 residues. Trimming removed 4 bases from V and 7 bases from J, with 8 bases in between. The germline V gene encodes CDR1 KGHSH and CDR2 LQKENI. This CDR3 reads CASSLDRQPQHF. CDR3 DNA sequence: TGTGCCAGCTCACTTGACAGGCAGCCCCAGCATTTT.

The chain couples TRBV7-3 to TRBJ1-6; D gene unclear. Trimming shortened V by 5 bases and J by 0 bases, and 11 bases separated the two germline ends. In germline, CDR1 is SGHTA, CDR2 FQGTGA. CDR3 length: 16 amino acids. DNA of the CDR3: TGTGCCAGCAGCCCAAACCGGGACTCCTATAATTCACCCCTCCACTTT. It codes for CASSPNRDSYNSPLHF.

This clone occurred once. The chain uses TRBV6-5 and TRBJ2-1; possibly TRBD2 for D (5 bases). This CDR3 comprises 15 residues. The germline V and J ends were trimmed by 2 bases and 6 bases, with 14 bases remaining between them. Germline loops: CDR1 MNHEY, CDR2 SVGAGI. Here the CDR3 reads CASSYDRGMRNEQFF. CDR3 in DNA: TGTGCCAGCAGTTACGATCGGGGTATGCGCAATGAGCAGTTCTTC.

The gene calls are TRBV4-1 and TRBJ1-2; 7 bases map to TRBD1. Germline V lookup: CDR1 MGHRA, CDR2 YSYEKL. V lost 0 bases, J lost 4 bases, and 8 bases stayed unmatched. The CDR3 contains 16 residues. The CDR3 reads CASSQDAEAGGYGYTF. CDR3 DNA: TGCGCCAGCAGCCAAGACGCGGAGGCAGGGGGCTATGGCTACACCTTC.

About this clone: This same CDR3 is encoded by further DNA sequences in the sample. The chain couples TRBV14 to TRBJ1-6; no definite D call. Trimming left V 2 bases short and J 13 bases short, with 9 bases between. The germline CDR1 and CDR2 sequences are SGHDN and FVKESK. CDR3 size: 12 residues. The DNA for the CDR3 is TGTGCCAGCAGCCAATATTTGTCGCCCCTCCACTTT. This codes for CASSQYLSPLHF.

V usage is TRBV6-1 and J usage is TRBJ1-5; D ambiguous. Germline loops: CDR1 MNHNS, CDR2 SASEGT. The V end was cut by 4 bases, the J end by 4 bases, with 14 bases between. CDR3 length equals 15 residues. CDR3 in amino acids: CASSAFQGPNQPQHF. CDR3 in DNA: TGTGCCAGCAGTGCCTTCCAAGGGCCTAATCAGCCCCAGCATTTT.

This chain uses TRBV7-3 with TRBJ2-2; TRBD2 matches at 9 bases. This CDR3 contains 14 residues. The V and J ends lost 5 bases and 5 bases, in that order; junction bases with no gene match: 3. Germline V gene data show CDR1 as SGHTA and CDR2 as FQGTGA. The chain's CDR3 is CASSPGLATGELFF. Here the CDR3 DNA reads TGTGCCAGCAGCCCGGGACTAGCAACCGGGGAGCTGTTTTTT.

The CDR3 spells CASSLGRGDRRSPLHF. Here the CDR3 DNA reads TGTGCCAGCAGCTTAGGGAGGGGGGACAGGAGGTCACCCCTCCACTTT. The J gene is TRBJ1-6, the V gene TRBV7-8, with 8 bases identical to TRBD1. CDR1 is SGHVS and CDR2 is FQNEAQ in the germline V gene. The CDR3 is made up of 16 amino acids. The V and J ends lost 1 base and 10 bases, in that order; junction bases with no gene match: 9.

CDR3 coding DNA: TGTGCCAGCAGCAAAGCGAAAGGGGTTGTGGCAGAGACCCAGTACTTC. It specifies CASSKAKGVVAETQYF. The chain uses TRBV21-1 and TRBJ2-5; the tabulated D call, TRBD1, remains unverified against the DNA. TRBV21-1 has pseudogene status. This CDR3 is 16 amino acids long.

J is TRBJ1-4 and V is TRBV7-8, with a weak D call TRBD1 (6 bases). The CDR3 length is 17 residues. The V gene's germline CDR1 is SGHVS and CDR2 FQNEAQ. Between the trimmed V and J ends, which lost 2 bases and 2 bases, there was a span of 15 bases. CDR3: CASSLFFAGATNEKLFF. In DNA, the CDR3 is TGTGCCAGCAGCTTATTCTTCGCGGGGGCCACTAATGAAAAACTGTTTTTT.

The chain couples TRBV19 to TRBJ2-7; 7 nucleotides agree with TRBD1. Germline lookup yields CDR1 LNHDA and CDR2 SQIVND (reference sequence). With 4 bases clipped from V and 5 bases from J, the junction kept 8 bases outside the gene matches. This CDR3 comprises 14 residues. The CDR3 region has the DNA TGTGCCAGTAGTAGATTTGGCGACAGGGACGAGCAGTACTTC. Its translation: CASSRFGDRDEQYF.

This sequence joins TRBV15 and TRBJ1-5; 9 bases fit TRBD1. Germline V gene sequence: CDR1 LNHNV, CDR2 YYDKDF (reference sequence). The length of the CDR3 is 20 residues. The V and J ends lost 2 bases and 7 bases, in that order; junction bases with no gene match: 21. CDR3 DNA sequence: TGTGCCACCAGCAGATCAAAGGGGCTAACCGGGACAGGGCAAGGGCAGCCCCAGCATTTT. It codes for CATSRSKGLTGTGQGQPQHF.

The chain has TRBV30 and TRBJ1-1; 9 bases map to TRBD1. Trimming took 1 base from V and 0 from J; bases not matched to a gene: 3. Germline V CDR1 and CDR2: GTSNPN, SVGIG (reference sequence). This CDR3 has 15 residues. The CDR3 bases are TGTGCCTGGAGTGAGGACAGGGGTATGAACACTGAAGCTTTCTTT. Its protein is CAWSEDRGMNTEAFF.

This CDR3 reads CASHPSGTGKDFGKLFF. CDR3 nucleotides: TGTGCCAGCCACCCCTCCGGGACAGGGAAAGATTTTGGAAAACTGTTTTTT. The rearrangement joins TRBV19 to TRBJ1-4; 9 bases match TRBD1. The CDR3 is 17 amino acids. V lost 9 bases and J lost 10; bases outside the gene matches: 21. Germline V lookup: CDR1 LNHDA, CDR2 SQIVND (reference sequence).

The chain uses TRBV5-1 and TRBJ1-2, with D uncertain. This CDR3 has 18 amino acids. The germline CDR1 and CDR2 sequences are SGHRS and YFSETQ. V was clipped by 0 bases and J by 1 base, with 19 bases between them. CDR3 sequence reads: CASSLGGSAITGNYGYTF. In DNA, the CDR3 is TGCGCCAGCAGCTTGGGAGGTTCTGCCATAACCGGTAACTATGGCTACACCTTC.

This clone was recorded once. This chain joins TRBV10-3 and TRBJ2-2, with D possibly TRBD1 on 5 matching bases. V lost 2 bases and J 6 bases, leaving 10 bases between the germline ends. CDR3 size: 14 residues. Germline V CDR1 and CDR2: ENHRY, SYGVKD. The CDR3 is CAISEGASPGELFF. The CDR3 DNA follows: TGTGCCATCAGTGAGGGGGCGTCCCCCGGGGAGCTGTTTTTT.

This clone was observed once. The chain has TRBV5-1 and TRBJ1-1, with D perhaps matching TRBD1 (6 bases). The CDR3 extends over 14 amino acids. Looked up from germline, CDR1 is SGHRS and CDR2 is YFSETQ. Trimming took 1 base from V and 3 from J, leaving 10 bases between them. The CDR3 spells CASSLTGTYTEAFF. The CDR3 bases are TGCGCCAGCAGCTTGACAGGGACCTACACTGAAGCTTTCTTT.

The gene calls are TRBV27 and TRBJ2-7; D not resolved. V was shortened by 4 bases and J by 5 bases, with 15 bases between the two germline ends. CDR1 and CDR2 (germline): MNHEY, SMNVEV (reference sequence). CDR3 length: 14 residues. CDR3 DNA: TGTGCCAGCAGTTACCGGGCCCCTACCCACGAGCAGTACTTC. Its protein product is CASSYRAPTHEQYF.

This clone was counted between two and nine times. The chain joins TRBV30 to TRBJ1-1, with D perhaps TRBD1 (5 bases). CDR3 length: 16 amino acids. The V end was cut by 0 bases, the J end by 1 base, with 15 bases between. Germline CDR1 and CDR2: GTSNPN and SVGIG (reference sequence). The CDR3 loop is CAWSVQWGRANTEAFF. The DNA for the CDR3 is TGTGCCTGGAGTGTACAGTGGGGACGGGCGAACACTGAAGCTTTCTTT.

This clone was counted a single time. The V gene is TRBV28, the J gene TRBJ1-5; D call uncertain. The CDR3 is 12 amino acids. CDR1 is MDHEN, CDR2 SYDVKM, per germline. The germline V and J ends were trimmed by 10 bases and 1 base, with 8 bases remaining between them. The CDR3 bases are TGTGCCATTAAAAGGAGCAATCAGCCCCAGCATTTT. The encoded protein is CAIKRSNQPQHF. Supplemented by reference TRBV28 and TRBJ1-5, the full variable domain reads DVKVTQSSRYLVKRTGEKVFLECVQDMDHENMFWYRQDPGLGLRLIYFSYDVKMKEKGDIPEGYSVSREKKERFSLILESASTNQTSMYLCAIKRSNQPQHFGDGTRLSIL.

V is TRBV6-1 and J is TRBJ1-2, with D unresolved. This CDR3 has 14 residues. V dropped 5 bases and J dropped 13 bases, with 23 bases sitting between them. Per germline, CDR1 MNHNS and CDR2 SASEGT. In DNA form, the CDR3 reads TGTGCCAGCAGTAACTGGCCGGAAACTATGGCTTCCACCTTC. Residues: CASSNWPETMASTF.

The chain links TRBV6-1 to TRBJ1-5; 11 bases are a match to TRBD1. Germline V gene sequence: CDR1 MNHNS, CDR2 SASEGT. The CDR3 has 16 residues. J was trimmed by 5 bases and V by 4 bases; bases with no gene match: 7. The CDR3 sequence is CASSAGQGGNYQPQHF. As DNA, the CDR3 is TGTGCCAGCAGTGCGGGACAGGGGGGTAACTATCAGCCCCAGCATTTT.